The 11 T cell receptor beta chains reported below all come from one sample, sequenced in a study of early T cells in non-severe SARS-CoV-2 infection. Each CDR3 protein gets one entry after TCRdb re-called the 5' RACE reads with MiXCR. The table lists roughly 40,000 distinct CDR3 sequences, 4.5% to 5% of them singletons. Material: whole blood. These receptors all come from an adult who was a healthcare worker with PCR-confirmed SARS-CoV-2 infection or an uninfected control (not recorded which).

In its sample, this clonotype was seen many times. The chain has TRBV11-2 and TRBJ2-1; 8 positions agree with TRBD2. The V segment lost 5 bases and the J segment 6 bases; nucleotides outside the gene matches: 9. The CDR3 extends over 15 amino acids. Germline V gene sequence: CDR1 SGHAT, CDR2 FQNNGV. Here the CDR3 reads CASSPGTRLGNEQFF. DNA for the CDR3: TGTGCCAGCAGCCCCGGGACTAGACTGGGCAATGAGCAGTTCTTC.

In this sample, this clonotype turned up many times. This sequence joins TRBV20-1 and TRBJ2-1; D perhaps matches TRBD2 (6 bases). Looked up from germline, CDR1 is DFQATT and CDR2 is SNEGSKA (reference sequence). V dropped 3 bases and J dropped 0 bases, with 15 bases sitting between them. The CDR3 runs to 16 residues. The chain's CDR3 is CSARESRDFSYNEQFF. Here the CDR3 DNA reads TGCAGTGCTAGGGAGAGCCGGGACTTCTCCTACAATGAGCAGTTCTTC.

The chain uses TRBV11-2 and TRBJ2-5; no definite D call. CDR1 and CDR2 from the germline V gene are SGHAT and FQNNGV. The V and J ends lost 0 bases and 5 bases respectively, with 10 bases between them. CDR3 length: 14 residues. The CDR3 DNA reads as TGTGCCAGCAGCTTAGAGATGGTTGGCGAGACCCAGTACTTC. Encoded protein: CASSLEMVGETQYF.

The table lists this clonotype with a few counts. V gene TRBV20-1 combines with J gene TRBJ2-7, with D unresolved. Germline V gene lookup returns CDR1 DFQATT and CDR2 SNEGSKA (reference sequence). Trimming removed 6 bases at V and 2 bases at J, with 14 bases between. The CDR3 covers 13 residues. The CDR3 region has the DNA TGCAGTGCCTCGGACCCCAACGCCTACGAGCAGTACTTC. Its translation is CSASDPNAYEQYF.

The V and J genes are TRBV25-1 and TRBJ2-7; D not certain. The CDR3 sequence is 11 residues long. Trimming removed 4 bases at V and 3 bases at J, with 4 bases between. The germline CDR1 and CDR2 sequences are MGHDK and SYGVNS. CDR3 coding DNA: TGTGCCAGCAGTGGGTACTACGAGCAGTACTTC. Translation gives CASSGYYEQYF.

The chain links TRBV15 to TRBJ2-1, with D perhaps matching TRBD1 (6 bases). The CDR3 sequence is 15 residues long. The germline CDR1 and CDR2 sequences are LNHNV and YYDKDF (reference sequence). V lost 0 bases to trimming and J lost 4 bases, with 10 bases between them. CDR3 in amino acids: CATSRDPQGYNEQFF. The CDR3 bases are TGTGCCACCAGCAGAGATCCACAGGGATACAATGAGCAGTTCTTC.

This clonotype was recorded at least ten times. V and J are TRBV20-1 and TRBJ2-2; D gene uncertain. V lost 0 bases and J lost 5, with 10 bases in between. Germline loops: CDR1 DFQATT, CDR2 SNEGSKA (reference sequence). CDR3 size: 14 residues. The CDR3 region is CSARDRVRTGELFF. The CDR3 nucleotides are TGCAGTGCTAGAGATCGAGTCCGGACCGGGGAGCTGTTTTTT.

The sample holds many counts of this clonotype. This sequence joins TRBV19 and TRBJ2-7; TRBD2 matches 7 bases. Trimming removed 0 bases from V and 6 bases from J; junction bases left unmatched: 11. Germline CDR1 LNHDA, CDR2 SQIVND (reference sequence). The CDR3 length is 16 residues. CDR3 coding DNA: TGTGCCAGTAGTATAGAGTCTAGCGGAGTCATACGCGAGCAGTACTTC. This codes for CASSIESSGVIREQYF.

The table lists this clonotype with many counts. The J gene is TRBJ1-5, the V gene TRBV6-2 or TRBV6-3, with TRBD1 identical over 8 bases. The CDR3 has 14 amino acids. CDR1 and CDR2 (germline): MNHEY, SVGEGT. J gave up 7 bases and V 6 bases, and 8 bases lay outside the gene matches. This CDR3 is CASSRGQEGQPQHF. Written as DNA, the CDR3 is TGTGCCAGCAGCCGGGGACAGGAGGGACAGCCCCAGCATTTT.

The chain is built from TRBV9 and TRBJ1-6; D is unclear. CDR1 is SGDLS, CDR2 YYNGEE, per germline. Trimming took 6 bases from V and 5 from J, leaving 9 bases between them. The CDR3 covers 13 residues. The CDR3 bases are TGTGCCAGCAATACAGAGAATAATTCACCCCTCCACTTT. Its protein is CASNTENNSPLHF.

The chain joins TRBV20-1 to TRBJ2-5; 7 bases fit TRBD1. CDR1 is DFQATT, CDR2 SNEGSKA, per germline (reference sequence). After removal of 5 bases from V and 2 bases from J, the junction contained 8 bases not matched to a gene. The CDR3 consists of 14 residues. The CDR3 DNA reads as TGCAGTGCTTTACCGGGACAGAAACAAGAGACCCAGTACTTC. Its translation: CSALPGQKQETQYF.